This T cell receptor (beta chain) was identified during a study of cytomegalovirus exposure and HLA in healthy donors. For the study at large: An earlier analysis found 95 million to 140 million unique TCR beta sequences from about 190 million T cells.

The study ran its PCR with 60 Vbeta and 13 Jbeta primers. The data were produced by immunoSEQ multiplex PCR, yet TCRdb's version contains in-frame clones alone and is incomplete. Of some 160,000 clones listed, approximately 75% are singletons. CDR3 length: 17 residues. Per germline, CDR1 LNHNV and CDR2 YYDKDF (reference sequence). Trimming took 2 bases from V and 3 from J; bases not matched to a gene: 6. The clonotype originates from a man aged 50-59 years in good health and CMV-seropositive. This sequence joins TRBV15 and TRBJ1-6; TRBD1 matches at 8 bases. The specimen sequenced was PBMCs. The CDR3 loop is CATSRPRDRFYNSPLHF. In DNA form, the CDR3 reads TGTGCCACCAGCAGACCGAGGGACAGGTTCTATAATTCACCCCTCCACTTT.